The rows below give T cell receptor beta chains drawn from one sample of a study of blood T cells in healthy people across ages. A single record per CDR3 protein comes from TCRdb applying MiXCR to the 5' RACE reads. The sample holds more than 500,000 distinct CDR3 sequences, 25% to 30% seen once. Sequencing was carried out using blood. The receptors were sampled from a woman between 65 and 79 years old in good health. The CDR3 runs from the conserved cysteine through the conserved F or W. D genes are given only for firm matches. Some rows mark clone size as missing; the rest say once, few, many or name a class of expanded clone.

d_call,clone_size,v_call,j_call,cdr3_nt,cdr3_aa
TRBD2,-,TRBV4-3,TRBJ2-3,TGCGCCAGCAGCCATCAATTAGCGGGGGTAGGGGATACGCAGTATTTT,CASSHQLAGVGDTQYF
-,few,TRBV20-1,TRBJ2-3,TGCAGTGCTAGAGGACGGACAGAGGGGACAGATACGCAGTATTTT,CSARGRTEGTDTQYF
TRBD2,few,TRBV19,TRBJ2-2,TGTGCCAGTAGTAGACTAGCGGTGGACGGCACCGGGGAGCTGTTTTTT,CASSRLAVDGTGELFF
-,-,TRBV4-3,TRBJ2-3,TGCGCCAGCAGCCAAGATCCTCCCTCTACGCAGTATTTT,CASSQDPPSTQYF
TRBD1,-,TRBV19,TRBJ1-1,TGTGCCAGTACTACTCGACAGGGGGACACTGAAGCTTTCTTT,CASTTRQGDTEAFF
-,many,TRBV29-1,TRBJ1-2,TGCAGCGTTGGTCGTGGGGGGTCCGACTACACCTTC,CSVGRGGSDYTF
-,-,TRBV25-1,TRBJ2-2,TGTGCCAGCAGTGATCGGCCGGGGGTCGGGGAGCTGTTTTTT,CASSDRPGVGELFF
-,few,TRBV29-1,TRBJ2-5,TGCAGCGTCGGGAAGAACCAGGAGACCCAGTACTTC,CSVGKNQETQYF
-,few,TRBV5-8,TRBJ2-3,TGTGCCAGCAGCTTTACACCCCGACCCGCAGATACGCAGTATTTT,CASSFTPRPADTQYF
-,-,TRBV4-3,TRBJ2-3,TGCGCCAGCAGCCAAGAGGCCTCCCCTACGCAGTATTTT,CASSQEASPTQYF
-,-,TRBV6-5,TRBJ2-2,TGTGCCAGCAGTTACGCCGGGGCCCGGGAGCTGTTTTTT,CASSYAGARELFF
-,few,TRBV15,TRBJ2-6,TGTGCCACCAGCGATTGGGGCGTTGGGGCCAACGTCCTGACTTTC,CATSDWGVGANVLTF
-,-,TRBV10-3,TRBJ1-1,TGTGCCATCAGTGCGACCCCCGGCCCTGGCGGGAACACTGAAGCTTTCTTT,CAISATPGPGGNTEAFF
TRBD2,many,TRBV6-2/TRBV6-3,TRBJ2-5,TGTGCCAGCAGACTTAACGGGGCGGGGGTCCGGGAGACCCAGTACTTC,CASRLNGAGVRETQYF
-,-,TRBV29-1,TRBJ2-7,TGCAGCGTTGAAGCAGTGACCTACGAGCAGTACTTC,CSVEAVTYEQYF
-,-,TRBV11-3,TRBJ1-4,TGTGCCAGCAGCCCCCGACGTGGGGCTAATGAAAAGCTGTTTTTT,CASSPRRGANEKLFF
-,few,TRBV29-1,TRBJ2-1,TGCAGCGTAGCAGGACAGTTGTCCTCCTACAATGAGCAGTTCTTC,CSVAGQLSSYNEQFF
TRBD1,-,TRBV29-1,TRBJ1-1,TGCAGCGGTTCCTCAGGACAGGGAACTGAAGCTTTCTTT,CSGSSGQGTEAFF
-,few,TRBV29-1,TRBJ2-5,TGCAGCGTTGAAGGGGACCGCCGAGAGACCCAGTACTTC,CSVEGDRRETQYF
-,-,TRBV7-2,TRBJ2-7,TGTGCCAGCAGCCCGCCTAGCATTCCCTACGAGCAGTACTTC,CASSPPSIPYEQYF
-,few,TRBV29-1,TRBJ1-2,TGCAGCGTTGCTCCGGGGGCAGGGGTTGGCTACACCTTC,CSVAPGAGVGYTF
TRBD1,-,TRBV30,TRBJ2-7,TGTGCCTGGAGTGCCCGCCGGGACAGGGGACGGGAGCAGTACTTC,CAWSARRDRGREQYF
-,-,TRBV5-1,TRBJ2-4,TGCGCCAGCAGCTTGGGGGGACCCAAAAACATTCAGTACTTC,CASSLGGPKNIQYF
-,-,TRBV29-1,TRBJ2-1,TGCAGCGTTGACCCTCTGCAGAGCCGCTCCCACAATGAGCAGTTCTTC,CSVDPLQSRSHNEQFF
-,-,TRBV7-2,TRBJ1-1,TGTGCCAGTAGTATAATAGGAACTGAAGCTTTCTTT,CASSIIGTEAFF
-,-,TRBV4-2,TRBJ1-6,TGTGCCAGCAGCCAAGAGGCTGAGACCCATAATTCACCCCTCCACTTT,CASSQEAETHNSPLHF
-,-,TRBV7-2,TRBJ1-2,TGTGCCAGCAGCTTAGAGTCGGGGTCTGGCTACACCTTC,CASSLESGSGYTF
-,few,TRBV5-5,TRBJ1-1,TGTGCCAGCAGCTTGTTAGGCAGTCAGAACACTGAAGCTTTCTTT,CASSLLGSQNTEAFF
-,-,TRBV5-1,TRBJ2-1,TGCGCCAGCAGCTCGGGGACACCAAGGGATGAGCAGTTCTTC,CASSSGTPRDEQFF
-,-,TRBV18,TRBJ2-4,TGTGCCAGCTCACCACTTGAGTTAGCCAAAAACATTCAGTACTTC,CASSPLELAKNIQYF
-,few,TRBV12-3/TRBV12-4,TRBJ1-1,TGTGCCAGCAGTTTAGAAGGGCGGAAGGGGGTTAAAGCTTTCTTT,CASSLEGRKGVKAFF
TRBD1,-,TRBV20-1,TRBJ1-6,TGCAGTGCGACCTACAGGGGAAATTCACCCCTCCACTTT,CSATYRGNSPLHF
-,many,TRBV5-1,TRBJ2-5,TGCGCCAGCAGCCTTCGGGAAAAGGGGAAGGTTTTCGAGACCCAGTACTTC,CASSLREKGKVFETQYF
-,-,TRBV11-2,TRBJ2-5,TGTGCCAGCAGCTTAGGCGGGGTGGAGGGGACCCAGTACTTC,CASSLGGVEGTQYF
-,many,TRBV5-1,TRBJ2-5,TGCGCCAGCAGCTTGGCTCCTGAGGAGACCCAGTACTTC,CASSLAPEETQYF
TRBD1,few,TRBV10-3,TRBJ1-1,TGTGCCATCAGTGCGGGACAGGGGGCGAGGAACACTGAAGCTTTCTTT,CAISAGQGARNTEAFF
TRBD1,few,TRBV2,TRBJ1-3,TGTGCCAGCAGTGAACAGGGGGCTCTTGGAAACACCATATATTTT,CASSEQGALGNTIYF
TRBD1,few,TRBV4-1,TRBJ2-5,TGCGCCAGCAGCCGATCCGGACAGGAAGAGACCCAGTACTTC,CASSRSGQEETQYF
-,-,TRBV27,TRBJ2-1,TGTGCCAGCAGTTTCCCCGGGACGGAGCAGTTCTTC,CASSFPGTEQFF